The 9 T cell receptor beta chains given below trace back to one sample, sequenced in a study of blood T cell repertoires in COVID-19. Assay: immunoSEQ multiplex PCR; the TCRdb copy retains only in-frame clones and omits some. The profile shows 100,000 to 150,000 clones, more than 60% of them singletons. The sample was peripheral blood. These TCRs come from a woman in her seventies with acute or convalescent COVID-19.

The chain employs TRBV19 and TRBJ2-5; 7 positions agree with TRBD2. Trimming removed 4 bases from V and 5 bases from J; junction bases left unmatched: 10. Germline CDR1 reads LNHDA; CDR2 reads SQIVND (reference sequence). CDR3 length: 15 amino acids. DNA of the CDR3: TGTGCCAGTAGTAGTTTGGGGGGGTACGGGGAGACCCAGTACTTC. Translation: CASSSLGGYGETQYF.

V gene TRBV19 combines with J gene TRBJ2-7, with D perhaps matching TRBD2 (5 bases). CDR1 is LNHDA and CDR2 is SQIVND in the germline V gene (reference sequence). This CDR3 region has 16 residues. The ends were cut back, 5 bases at V and 0 bases at J, with 17 bases in the middle. CDR3: CASSSPTRGGSYEQYF. The CDR3 coding sequence is TGTGCCAGTAGTTCCCCCACACGGGGTGGCTCCTACGAGCAGTACTTC.

The chain joins TRBV28 to TRBJ2-7; TRBD2 aligns across 14 bases. This CDR3 contains 15 residues. V shed 5 bases and J 9 bases; nucleotides not matched to a gene: 9. Germline CDR1 is MDHEN and CDR2 is SYDVKM. CDR3 bases: TGTGCCAGCAGTGGACTAGCGGGAGGTCTGTGGGGGCAGTACTTC. It is translated as CASSGLAGGLWGQYF.

This chain joins TRBV19 and TRBJ2-3; 11 bases agree with TRBD2. The V segment lost 6 bases and the J segment 0 bases; nucleotides outside the gene matches: 5. Germline CDR1 LNHDA, CDR2 SQIVND (reference sequence). This CDR3 has 16 amino acids. CDR3 protein: CASSRRLAGSTDTQYF. In DNA form, the CDR3 reads TGTGCCAGTAGCCGTAGACTAGCGGGGAGCACAGATACGCAGTATTTT.

On this clone itself: This sample also contains other DNA sequences that code for the same CDR3. The chain carries TRBV5-4 and TRBJ2-2, with 10 bases fitting TRBD1. J was trimmed by 3 bases and V by 0 bases; bases with no gene match: 2. The CDR3 has 16 amino acids. CDR1 is SGHNT and CDR2 is YYREEE in the germline V gene (reference sequence). The CDR3 nucleotides read TGTGCCAGCAGCTTGGGGACAGGGGGTTACACCGGGGAGCTGTTTTTT. This sequence encodes CASSLGTGGYTGELFF.

The gene calls are TRBV7-2 and TRBJ2-5; TRBD2 agrees at 7 bases. V shed 3 bases, J shed 4 bases, and the junction held 8 bases outside the gene matches. The CDR3 extends over 15 amino acids. Germline CDR1 reads SGHTA; CDR2 reads FQGNSA. The CDR3 DNA reads TGTGCCAGCAGCTTCTCGAACTGGGGGGGAGAGACCCAGTACTTC. Its translation: CASSFSNWGGETQYF.

This chain links TRBV7-2 with TRBJ1-4; D is unclear. V lost 4 bases and J lost 5, with 14 bases in between. CDR3 size: 15 residues. The germline V gene encodes CDR1 SGHTA and CDR2 FQGNSA. Here the CDR3 reads CASSYEGRANEKLFF. In DNA form, the CDR3 reads TGTGCCAGCAGCTATGAAGGGAGGGCAAATGAAAAACTGTTTTTT.

The chain links TRBV27 to TRBJ1-5, with 8 nucleotides matching TRBD1. CDR3 size: 15 residues. With 3 bases clipped from V and 4 bases from J, the junction kept 5 bases outside the gene matches. Germline V lookup: CDR1 MNHEY, CDR2 SMNVEV (reference sequence). CDR3 DNA: TGTGCCAGCAGTTTTGGACAGGGACGGAATCAGCCCCAGCATTTT. Residues: CASSFGQGRNQPQHF.

In this sample, this clone turned up once. The chain has TRBV27 and TRBJ2-3, with D possibly TRBD1 on 5 matching bases. The length of the CDR3 is 16 residues. Looked up from germline, CDR1 is MNHEY and CDR2 is SMNVEV (reference sequence). V lost 4 bases and J 4 bases, leaving 18 bases between the germline ends. This CDR3 is CASSSQGFRVSDTQYF. Written as DNA, the CDR3 is TGTGCCAGCAGTTCCCAGGGTTTTCGAGTTTCAGATACGCAGTATTTT.